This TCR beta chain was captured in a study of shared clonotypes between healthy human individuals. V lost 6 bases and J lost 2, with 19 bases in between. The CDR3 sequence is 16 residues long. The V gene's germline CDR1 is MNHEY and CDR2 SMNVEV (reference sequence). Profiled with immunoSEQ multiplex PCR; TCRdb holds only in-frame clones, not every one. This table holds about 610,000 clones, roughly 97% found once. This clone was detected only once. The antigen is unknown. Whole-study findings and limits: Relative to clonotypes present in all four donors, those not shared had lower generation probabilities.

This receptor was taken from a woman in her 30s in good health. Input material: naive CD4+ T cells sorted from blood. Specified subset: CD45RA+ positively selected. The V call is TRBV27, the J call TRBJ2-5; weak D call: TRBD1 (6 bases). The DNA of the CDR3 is TGTGCCAGCAGGAGGGTCGTGGCAGGGGCACAAGAGACCCAGTACTTC. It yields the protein CASRRVVAGAQETQYF.